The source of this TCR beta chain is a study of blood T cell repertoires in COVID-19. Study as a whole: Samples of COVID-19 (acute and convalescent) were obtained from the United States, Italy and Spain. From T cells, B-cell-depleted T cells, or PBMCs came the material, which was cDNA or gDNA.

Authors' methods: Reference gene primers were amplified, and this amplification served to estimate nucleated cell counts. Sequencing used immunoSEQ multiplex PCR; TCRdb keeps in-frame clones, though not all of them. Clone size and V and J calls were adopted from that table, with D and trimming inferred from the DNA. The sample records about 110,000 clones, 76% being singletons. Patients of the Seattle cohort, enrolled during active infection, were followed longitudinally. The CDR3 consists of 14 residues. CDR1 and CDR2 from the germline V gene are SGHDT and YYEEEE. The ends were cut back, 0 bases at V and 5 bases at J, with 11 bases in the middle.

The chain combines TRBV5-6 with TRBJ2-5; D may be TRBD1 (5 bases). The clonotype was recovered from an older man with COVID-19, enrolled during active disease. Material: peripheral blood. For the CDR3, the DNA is TGTGCCAGCAGCTTGGCTACAGGAACGGAGACCCAGTACTTC. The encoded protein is CASSLATGTETQYF.